This TCR beta chain was recovered during a study of blood T cell repertoires in COVID-19. Looking at the study overall: Both acute and convalescent COVID-19 samples were obtained from the United States, Italy and Spain.

With V trimmed by 4 bases and J by 7 bases, 7 bases remained unmatched. Germline V CDR1 and CDR2: SGHKS, YYEKEE (reference sequence). This CDR3 comprises 15 residues. Original handling: The assay estimated nucleated cells by amplifying reference gene primers. Only in-frame clones appear in the TCRdb table, and some are missing; sequencing was by immunoSEQ multiplex PCR. V, J and clone size derive from that table, while D and trimming were established from the DNA sequence. The table shows approximately 250,000 clones, with 88% occurring only once. This clone was counted at least ten times. Participants came from fewer than 25 US areas, aged roughly 18 to 89 years. Participants had their cohort set by participant-reported clinical history.

The chain employs TRBV5-5 and TRBJ1-4; 10 positions match TRBD1. This clonotype was obtained from a woman between 35 and 50 years old with acute COVID-19. The sequenced material came from PBMCs or T cells enriched from blood (not recorded which). The CDR3 DNA sequence: TGTGCCAGCAGCGACTTGGACAGGGGGAGTGAAAAACTGTTTTTT. It translates to CASSDLDRGSEKLFF.